The rows below give T cell receptor beta chains drawn from one sample of a study of monozygotic twins with inflammatory bowel disease. With the 5' RACE reads reprocessed, TCRdb shows one record per CDR3 protein and no DNA. Recorded here are about 300,000 distinct CDR3 sequences; the top ten clones represent about 5%. Sequences were obtained from blood. The receptors come from a human donor with ulcerative colitis or Crohn's disease, or a healthy co-twin of an affected twin (not recorded which). Each CDR3 is given with its conserved first and last residue.

j_gene: TRBJ2-5; len: 15; v_gene: TRBV6-5; CDR3aa: CASSFSTSESGTQYF
j_gene: TRBJ2-1; len: 14; v_gene: TRBV20-1; CDR3aa: CSASKGGGYFEQFF
j_gene: TRBJ2-5; len: 14; v_gene: TRBV5-1; CDR3aa: CASSFPGFGETQYF
j_gene: TRBJ2-3; len: 14; v_gene: TRBV20-1; CDR3aa: CSASWGGPTDTQYF
j_gene: TRBJ2-3; len: 17; v_gene: TRBV5-4; CDR3aa: CASSFPDRLLSTDTQYF
j_gene: TRBJ1-2; len: 14; v_gene: TRBV27; CDR3aa: CASSFKGFNYGYTF
j_gene: TRBJ1-5; len: 14; v_gene: TRBV7-8; CDR3aa: CASSSIGGNQPQHF
j_gene: TRBJ2-1; len: 15; v_gene: TRBV29-1; CDR3aa: CSVDLAESSYNEQFF
j_gene: TRBJ1-2; len: 14; v_gene: TRBV25-1; CDR3aa: CASSEFGGLAGYTF
j_gene: TRBJ2-2; len: 15; v_gene: TRBV12-3/TRBV12-4; CDR3aa: CASSSGTGGTGELFF
j_gene: TRBJ2-5; len: 18; v_gene: TRBV4-3; CDR3aa: CASSQDWGRQSSGETQYF
j_gene: TRBJ1-1; len: 13; v_gene: TRBV20-1; CDR3aa: CSFKTGSNTEAFF
j_gene: TRBJ2-7; len: 15; v_gene: TRBV30; CDR3aa: CAWKLVGTSSHEQYF
j_gene: TRBJ1-4; len: 15; v_gene: TRBV4-2; CDR3aa: CASSQGHGTDEKLFF
j_gene: TRBJ1-5; len: 14; v_gene: TRBV12-3/TRBV12-4; CDR3aa: CASSFAQGNQPQHF
j_gene: TRBJ2-4; len: 16; v_gene: TRBV7-8; CDR3aa: CASSSPTSGTQNIQYF
j_gene: TRBJ2-5; len: 15; v_gene: TRBV4-3; CDR3aa: CASSQQTGLQETQYF
j_gene: TRBJ2-2; len: 15; v_gene: TRBV2; CDR3aa: CASSMDRANTGELFF
j_gene: TRBJ1-2; len: 17; v_gene: TRBV5-6; CDR3aa: CASSLEIGVRAEDGYTF
j_gene: TRBJ2-1; len: 13; v_gene: TRBV30; CDR3aa: CAWSVSAYNEQFF
j_gene: TRBJ1-6; len: 14; v_gene: TRBV5-5; CDR3aa: CASSGGPQNSPLHF
j_gene: TRBJ2-7; len: 14; v_gene: TRBV30; CDR3aa: CAWSASGSSYEQYF
j_gene: TRBJ1-4; len: 15; v_gene: TRBV5-1; CDR3aa: CASSPGTGGGEKLFF
j_gene: TRBJ2-7; len: 12; v_gene: TRBV3-1; CDR3aa: CASSQVGSEQYF
j_gene: TRBJ2-1; len: 15; v_gene: TRBV5-1; CDR3aa: CASSLVAGGLNEQFF
j_gene: TRBJ2-1; len: 15; v_gene: TRBV20-1; CDR3aa: CSATKPTGGWNEQFF
j_gene: TRBJ1-5; len: 13; v_gene: TRBV5-1; CDR3aa: CASSLESYQPQHF
j_gene: TRBJ2-7; len: 13; v_gene: TRBV5-4; CDR3aa: CASSTWTGREQYF
j_gene: TRBJ2-5; len: 14; v_gene: TRBV5-1; CDR3aa: CASSPSGTQETQYF
j_gene: TRBJ1-2; len: 14; v_gene: TRBV28; CDR3aa: CASRTGAANYGYTF
j_gene: TRBJ1-4; len: 13; v_gene: TRBV29-1; CDR3aa: CSLRTGESEKLFF
j_gene: TRBJ1-4; len: 16; v_gene: TRBV12-3/TRBV12-4; CDR3aa: CASLAGMRASGEKLFF
j_gene: TRBJ2-3; len: 16; v_gene: TRBV5-1; CDR3aa: CASSSSAGVGADTQYF
j_gene: TRBJ2-7; len: 13; v_gene: TRBV7-2; CDR3aa: CASSQILHYEQYF
j_gene: TRBJ2-7; len: 14; v_gene: TRBV20-1; CDR3aa: CSAREAGTSYEQYF